These 17 T cell receptor beta chains share one sample of origin, sequenced in a study of regulatory T cells in long-lasting Graves disease (dated by TCRdb to about 2021). This specimen's time point label, interpreted: newly diagnosed GD, antithyroid drugs for less than 3 months. RNA was extracted from PBMCs in TRIzol for both TCR sequencing and RNA sequencing. Receptors were amplified or captured by multiplex PCR. The sample was run on an Illumina HiSeq 4000. iRepertoire HTBI primers and Arm-PCR amplification of CDR3 regions were used to construct TCR beta libraries. TCRdb reanalyzed the raw reads on its own, using fastp at Q25 for trimming and MiXCR for clone calling, and kept in-frame beta chains. Rows are unified per CDR3 protein, each entry keeping the most common DNA and genes. This sample has some 500,000 distinct CDR3 sequences in its table, and about 13% of those were observed once. The ten largest clones represent roughly 10% of the sample.

The sample was also linked to a second study, of T cells in Graves' hyperthyroidism and ophthalmopathy.

Sequencing used peripheral blood mononuclear cells (PBMCs), obtained at new diagnosis, from a patient treated with antithyroid drugs. The receptors were gathered from a man under 40 with Graves disease. Donor details come from another sample of the same person, matched by shared clones.

This clonotype occurred a few times. The chain employs TRBV20-1 and TRBJ2-7; 9 bases fit TRBD2. This CDR3 contains 17 residues. V lost 1 base and J lost 0; bases outside the gene matches: 10. Germline loops: CDR1 DFQATT, CDR2 SNEGSKA (reference sequence). CDR3 region: CSARVGRRREGSYEQYF. CDR3 nucleotides: TGCAGTGCTAGAGTTGGCCGGAGGCGGGAGGGCTCCTACGAGCAGTACTTC.

This clonotype has a handful of counts. The genes are TRBV24-1 and TRBJ2-1; tentatively, D is TRBD2 (6 bases). Germline CDR1 and CDR2: KGHDR and SFDVKD. This CDR3 has 15 residues. Trimming pared 3 bases from V and 8 bases from J, leaving 16 bases between. CDR3 loop: CATSDPASDSHEQFF. The CDR3, as DNA: TGTGCCACCAGTGATCCGGCTAGCGACTCCCATGAGCAGTTCTTC.

This clonotype occurred many times. The chain has TRBV29-1 and TRBJ2-3; D is tentatively TRBD1 or TRBD2 (5 bases each). Deletions cut 7 bases from V and 3 bases from J, with 20 bases between. Germline CDR1 is SQVTM and CDR2 is ANQGSEA. CDR3 size: 15 residues. The DNA of the CDR3 is TGCAGCGCCGAAACGGGACGAGGAGGTACAGATACGCAGTATTTT. Its translation: CSAETGRGGTDTQYF.

This clonotype was counted only a few times. The J gene is TRBJ1-4, the V gene TRBV20-1, with 7 bases identical to TRBD1. The ends lost 2 bases at V and 2 bases at J; junction bases unmatched: 5. CDR1 DFQATT and CDR2 SNEGSKA come from the germline V gene (reference sequence). CDR3 length: 15 amino acids. CDR3 sequence (DNA): TGCAGTGCTAGACCTTCCAGGGGGACTAATGAAAAACTGTTTTTT. Translated, it gives CSARPSRGTNEKLFF.

This clonotype occurred many times. This sequence joins TRBV12-3 or TRBV12-4 and TRBJ2-7, with 10 bases that match TRBD2. J lost 2 bases, V lost 5 bases, and 6 bases had no gene match. The CDR3 is made up of 15 amino acids. The CDR3 DNA follows: TGTGCCAGCAGTACTTGGACTAGCGGTACCTACGAGCAGTACTTC. Translation: CASSTWTSGTYEQYF.

This clonotype was counted many times. The chain joins TRBV9 to TRBJ2-7, with 10 bases matching TRBD2. The CDR3 extends over 15 amino acids. Germline V gene sequence: CDR1 SGDLS, CDR2 YYNGEE. With 2 bases clipped from V and 2 bases from J, the junction kept 4 bases outside the gene matches. The CDR3 DNA reads TGTGCCAGCAGCGTGGCTAGCGGGGGTCCCTACGAGCAGTACTTC. Protein product: CASSVASGGPYEQYF.

This clonotype was picked up many times. V is TRBV6-1 and J is TRBJ1-4, with D possibly being TRBD1 (5 bases). Looked up from germline, CDR1 is MNHNS and CDR2 is SASEGT. The CDR3 consists of 14 residues. Trimming shortened V by 8 bases and J by 4 bases, and 14 bases separated the two germline ends. This chain's CDR3 is CASAQEGFNEKLFF. The DNA for the CDR3 is TGTGCCAGCGCGCAGGAGGGGTTTAATGAAAAACTGTTTTTT.

Notes on this clonotype: It may be a read error: a sequence one base away is much more abundant. V gene TRBV5-5 combines with J gene TRBJ2-7; TRBD2 matches 9 bases. V lost 3 bases, J lost 7 bases, and 14 bases stayed unmatched. CDR3 size: 16 residues. Germline CDR1 and CDR2: SGHKS and YYEKEE (reference sequence). The CDR3: CASSSSLAGLTDEQYF. CDR3 bases: TGTGCCAGCAGCTCCTCGCTAGCGGGGCTGACGGATGAGCAGTACTTC.

This clonotype showed up just a few times. Germline and junction disagree at one end, which may indicate a read error. The chain carries TRBV5-1 and TRBJ1-3; TRBD1 might be the D (5 bases). This CDR3 is built from 13 residues. Germline-derived CDR1 and CDR2 are SGHRS and YFSETQ. The CDR3 loop is CASRQSSGNTIYF. For the CDR3, the DNA is TGTGCCAGCAGACAGAGCTCTGGAAACACCATATATTTT.

The chain uses TRBV19 and TRBJ2-2; TRBD1 agrees at 11 bases. The CDR3 contains 15 residues. CDR1 and CDR2 (germline): LNHDA, SQIVND (reference sequence). V lost 6 bases and J lost 4; bases outside the gene matches: 4. In nucleotides, the CDR3 is TGTGCCAGTAGAAGGACAGGGGGCATCACCGGGGAGCTGTTTTTT. Translated, it gives CASRRTGGITGELFF.

As regards this clonotype: With a much larger clone just one base away, this may be a read error. The chain recombines TRBV29-1 with TRBJ1-4; weak D call: TRBD1 (5 bases). The CDR3 has 12 residues. CDR1 is SQVTM, CDR2 ANQGSEA, per germline. CDR3 nucleotide sequence: TGCAGCGGTGGGACGGGAAGGGAAAGACTGTTTTTT. Encoded protein: CSGGTGRERLFF.

In its sample, this clonotype was seen a few times. The gene calls are TRBV5-4 and TRBJ2-7; perhaps TRBD1 as D (6 bases). CDR3 length: 13 residues. Germline CDR1 SGHNT, CDR2 YYREEE (reference sequence). Trimming shortened V by 4 bases and J by 3 bases, and 11 bases separated the two germline ends. CDR3 amino acids: CASSTGQYYEQYF. CDR3 bases: TGTGCCAGCAGCACAGGACAGTACTACGAGCAGTACTTC.

The CDR3 sequence: CASSLTANKNIQYF. The CDR3 coding sequence is TGCGCCAGCAGTTTGACAGCCAACAAAAACATTCAGTACTTC. The rearrangement joins TRBV5-1 to TRBJ2-4, with a possible D match to TRBD1 (5 bases). Trimming removed 5 bases from V and 3 bases from J, with 12 bases in between. CDR1 SGHRS and CDR2 YFSETQ come from the germline V gene. The CDR3 totals 14 residues. The whole variable domain, remainder taken from reference TRBV5-1 and TRBJ2-4, is KAGVTQTPRYLIKTRGQQVTLSCSPISGHRSVSWYQQTPGQGLQFLFEYFSETQRNKGNFPGRFSGRQFSNSRSEMNVSTLELGDSALYLCASSLTANKNIQYFGAGTRLSVL.

This clonotype was observed many times. The V gene is TRBV27, the J gene TRBJ2-5; unclear D gene. Germline CDR1 and CDR2: MNHEY and SMNVEV (reference sequence). The V end was cut by 6 bases, the J end by 3 bases, with 5 bases between. The CDR3 length is 11 residues. CDR3 loop: CASRLKETQYF. The CDR3 DNA is TGTGCCAGCAGACTAAAAGAGACCCAGTACTTC.

Concerning this clonotype itself: This may arise from a read error, as a much more abundant clone is one base away. The rearrangement uses TRBV5-1 and TRBJ2-4; D is perhaps TRBD2 (6 bases). Germline V CDR1 and CDR2: SGHRS, YFSETQ. CDR3 length equals 17 residues. The CDR3 sequence: CASSPQGTQLAKNTQYF. CDR3 nucleotide sequence: TGCGCCAGCAGCCCGCAGGGCACCCAACTAGCCAAAAACACTCAGTACTTC. The variable domain in full, completed from reference TRBV5-1 and TRBJ2-4, reads KAGVTQTPRYLIKTRGQQVTLSCSPISGHRSVSWYQQTPGQGLQFLFEYFSETQRNKGNFPGRFSGRQFSNSRSEMNVSTLELGDSALYLCASSPQGTQLAKNTQYFGAGTRLSVL.

This clonotype was recorded many times. The chain uses TRBV12-3 or TRBV12-4 and TRBJ2-1; D is ambiguous. Deletions cut 8 bases from V and 5 bases from J, with 10 bases between. The CDR3 length is 12 residues. In DNA, the CDR3 is TGTGCCAGCGCCATTAGGGACAATGAGCAGTTCTTC. This sequence encodes CASAIRDNEQFF.

This clonotype came up a few times. A much larger clone is a single base away; this may be a read error. This chain connects TRBV29-1 to TRBJ2-3; TRBD1 is a possible D gene (5 bases). The CDR3 sequence is 12 residues long. CDR1 is SQVTM, CDR2 ANQGSEA, per germline. The CDR3 reads CSGQNGVDKQYF. CDR3 in DNA: TGCAGCGGACAGAATGGTGTAGATAAGCAGTATTTT.